The 12 T cell receptor beta chains given below trace back to one sample, sequenced in a study of cytomegalovirus exposure and HLA in healthy donors. In the PCR, 60 Vbeta and 13 Jbeta primers were used. Clones were read by immunoSEQ multiplex PCR, and TCRdb kept only the in-frame ones, dropping some. The table records 160,000 or so clones, 81% of them present only once. The specimen sequenced was PBMCs. The receptor source for this set is a woman between 18 and 29 years old in good health and CMV-seropositive.

In regard to this clone: Within the sample, other DNA sequences also encode this same CDR3. V is TRBV7-9 and J is TRBJ2-7; 10 bases agree with TRBD1. Trimming removed 2 bases from V and 2 bases from J; junction bases left unmatched: 3. There are 15 residues in the CDR3. Germline V gene sequence: CDR1 SEHNR, CDR2 FQNEAQ (reference sequence). CDR3 residues: CASSLSGTGAYEQYF. CDR3 sequence (DNA): TGTGCCAGCAGCTTATCCGGGACAGGGGCCTACGAGCAGTACTTC.

The V call is TRBV2, the J call TRBJ1-6; a possible D gene is TRBD1 (6 bases). The CDR3 consists of 17 residues. V was cut by 5 bases and J by 0 bases, with 14 bases left in between. Germline CDR1 and CDR2: SNHLY and FYNNEI. The CDR3 loop reads CASSSGHFYSYNSPLHF. As DNA, the CDR3 is TGTGCCAGCAGTTCGGGACATTTTTACTCCTATAATTCACCCCTCCACTTT.

The rearrangement uses TRBV5-4 and TRBJ1-1, with 7 nucleotides matching TRBD1. CDR1 is SGHNT and CDR2 is YYREEE in the germline V gene (reference sequence). Germline trimming cut 3 bases from V and 10 bases from J; bases unmatched to any gene: 9. This CDR3 region has 13 residues. The chain's CDR3 is CASSSSGQRGAFF. As DNA, the CDR3 is TGTGCCAGCAGCTCGTCGGGACAGAGGGGAGCTTTCTTT.

A note on this clone: One end of the junction fails to match germline, which may point to a read error. The DNA for the CDR3 is TGTGCCAGCAGCCTATTAGGGCAGGGCGATTTT. It encodes CASSLLGQGDF. The chain recombines TRBV7-2 with TRBJ1-1; a weak D match, TRBD1 (5 bases). In germline, CDR1 is SGHTA, CDR2 FQGNSA. The CDR3 consists of 11 residues.

The chain joins TRBV6-5 to TRBJ2-2, with 9 bases matching TRBD1. The CDR3 spans 14 residues. The V and J ends lost 1 base and 7 bases, in that order; junction bases with no gene match: 1. Germline values: CDR1 MNHEY, CDR2 SVGAGI. Here the CDR3 DNA reads TGTGCCAGCAGTTACTGGACAGGGGACGGGGAGCTGTTTTTT. Translating it yields CASSYWTGDGELFF.

The V call is TRBV11-3, the J call TRBJ2-3, with D tentatively TRBD1 (5 bases). The CDR3 covers 14 residues. CDR1 and CDR2 (germline): SGHNT, YENEEA. With 2 bases removed from V and 0 bases from J, the gap between germline ends came to 6 bases. The CDR3 DNA is TGTGCCAGCAGCTTACAGGGTAGCACAGATACGCAGTATTTT. This encodes CASSLQGSTDTQYF. The entire variable domain, with the rest obtained from reference TRBV11-3 and TRBJ2-3, is as follows: EAGVVQSPRYKIIEKKQPVAFWCNPISGHNTLYWYLQNLGQGPELLIRYENEEAVDDSQLPKDRFSAERLKGVDSTLKIQPAELGDSAVYLCASSLQGSTDTQYFGPGTRLTVL.

This chain links TRBV27 with TRBJ2-1; D not resolved. Trimming took 7 bases from V and 0 from J, leaving 10 bases between them. This CDR3 contains 14 residues. Germline values: CDR1 MNHEY, CDR2 SMNVEV (reference sequence). The CDR3 spells CASNELNSYNEQFF. Here the CDR3 DNA reads TGTGCCAGCAATGAGCTTAACTCCTACAATGAGCAGTTCTTC.

The sample holds a few counts of this clone. The rearrangement links TRBV5-1 to TRBJ2-7; 11 bases are a match to TRBD1. V trimming: 4 bases; J trimming: 5 bases; junction bases outside the gene matches: 8. Per germline, CDR1 SGHRS and CDR2 YFSETQ. This CDR3 has 15 amino acids. The CDR3 DNA sequence: TGCGCCAGCAGCGGGGGGACAGGGGGTAATAACGAGCAGTACTTC. Translated: CASSGGTGGNNEQYF.

The V and J genes are TRBV23-1 and TRBJ2-7; a weak D match, TRBD2 (5 bases). TRBV23-1 is sorted into the ORF group, with uncertain function. The CDR3 loop spans 16 amino acids. Trimming shortened V by 0 bases and J by 3 bases, and 15 bases separated the two germline ends. CDR3 bases: TGCGCCAGCAGTCAATCGTCCCCATTAACTAGCTACGAGCAGTACTTC. Its protein is CASSQSSPLTSYEQYF.

Comments on this clone: One end of the junction is discordant with germline, which a read error may explain. The V gene is TRBV6-6, the J gene TRBJ2-1, with 11 bases matching TRBD2. Germline V lookup: CDR1 MNHNY, CDR2 SVGAGI (reference sequence). This CDR3 region has 15 residues. The CDR3 reads CVSSFSGGAVHEQFF. The CDR3 nucleotides read TGTGTCAGCAGTTTTAGCGGGGGGGCCGTACATGAGCAGTTCTTC.

This clone was observed once. The J gene is TRBJ1-5, the V gene TRBV4-3; D is possibly TRBD1 (6 bases). Trimming took off 0 bases at V and 10 bases at J, with 13 bases between the two ends. CDR3 length: 14 residues. Germline lookup yields CDR1 LGHNA and CDR2 YSLEER. The CDR3 sequence is CASSQDSDSGPQHF. In DNA, the CDR3 is TGCGCCAGCAGCCAAGATTCGGACAGCGGTCCCCAGCATTTT.

This clone was recorded a few times. The V call is TRBV11-3, the J call TRBJ1-1, with D possibly TRBD1 on 5 matching bases. The germline CDR1 and CDR2 sequences are SGHNT and YENEEA. Trimming pared 2 bases from V and 1 base from J, leaving 11 bases between. The CDR3 consists of 15 residues. CDR3 in DNA: TGTGCCAGCAGCTTAAGGGCGGGGACGAACACTGAAGCTTTCTTT. It translates to CASSLRAGTNTEAFF.